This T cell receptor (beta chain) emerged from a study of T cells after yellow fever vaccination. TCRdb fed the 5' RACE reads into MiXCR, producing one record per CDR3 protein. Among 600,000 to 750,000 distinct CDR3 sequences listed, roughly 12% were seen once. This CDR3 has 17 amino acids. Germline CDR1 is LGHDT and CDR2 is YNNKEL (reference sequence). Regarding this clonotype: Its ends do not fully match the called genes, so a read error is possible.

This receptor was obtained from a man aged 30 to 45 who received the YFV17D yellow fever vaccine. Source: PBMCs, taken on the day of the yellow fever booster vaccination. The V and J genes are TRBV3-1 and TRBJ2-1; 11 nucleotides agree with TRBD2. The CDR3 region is CATSQDYSGRVGNEQFF. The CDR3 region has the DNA TGTGCCACCAGCCAAGATTATAGCGGGAGGGTCGGGAATGAGCAGTTCTTC.